A selection of T cell receptor beta chains follows, all from one sample in a study of Ad26.COV2.S vaccination and SARS-CoV-2 variants. Here immunoSEQ multiplex PCR was the method, and the copy in TCRdb shows in-frame clones only, minus some. The sample holds around 320,000 clones, around 87% seen once. The material was peripheral blood, obtained in a trial of Ad26.COV2.S vaccine versus placebo. These receptors were taken from a person between 18 and 60 years old who received the Ad26.COV2.S COVID-19 vaccine or a placebo. Both conserved end residues are part of each CDR3. D genes are given only for firm matches. Not every row has a clone size; where given, it reads once, few, many or a size class.

cdr3_aa: CASSQRATGSTDTQYF
cdr3_nt: TGCGCCAGCAGCCAACGCGCGACCGGGAGCACAGATACGCAGTATTTT
clone_size: -
j_call: TRBJ2-3
d_call: -
v_call: TRBV4-3

cdr3_aa: CASSVGGTGTTGELFF
cdr3_nt: TGTGCCAGCAGCGTAGGTGGGACAGGGACCACCGGGGAGCTGTTTTTT
clone_size: -
j_call: TRBJ2-2
d_call: TRBD1
v_call: TRBV9

cdr3_aa: CASSLGPRNSPLHF
cdr3_nt: TGTGCCAGCAGCCTGGGACCGAGGAATTCACCCCTCCACTTT
clone_size: -
j_call: TRBJ1-6
d_call: -
v_call: TRBV7-2

cdr3_aa: CASGLVTGGPVDTQYF
cdr3_nt: TGTGCTAGTGGTTTGGTAACGGGGGGGCCGGTAGATACGCAGTATTTT
clone_size: -
j_call: TRBJ2-3
d_call: TRBD2
v_call: TRBV12-5

cdr3_aa: CASSEGLAGTQETQYF
cdr3_nt: TGTGCCAGCAGCGAGGGACTAGCGGGGACCCAAGAGACCCAGTACTTC
clone_size: -
j_call: TRBJ2-5
d_call: TRBD2
v_call: TRBV9

cdr3_aa: CASSPSSGGEDTQYF
cdr3_nt: TGCGCCAGCAGCCCCAGTAGCGGGGGCGAAGATACGCAGTATTTT
clone_size: -
j_call: TRBJ2-3
d_call: TRBD2
v_call: TRBV4-3

cdr3_aa: CASSRQDPASPLHF
cdr3_nt: TGCGCCAGCAGCCGCCAGGACCCAGCTTCACCCCTCCACTTT
clone_size: -
j_call: TRBJ1-6
d_call: -
v_call: TRBV5-1

cdr3_aa: CASASAWRSYGYTF
cdr3_nt: TGTGCCAGCGCCTCGGCCTGGAGGAGCTATGGCTACACCTTC
clone_size: once
j_call: TRBJ1-2
d_call: -
v_call: TRBV2

cdr3_aa: CASSRTGGSYEQYF
cdr3_nt: TGTGCCAGTAGTAGGACAGGCGGCTCCTACGAGCAGTACTTC
clone_size: -
j_call: TRBJ2-7
d_call: TRBD1
v_call: TRBV19

cdr3_aa: CASSIVAEYSNQPQHF
cdr3_nt: TGTGCCAGTAGTATAGTGGCAGAGTATAGCAATCAGCCCCAGCATTTT
clone_size: -
j_call: TRBJ1-5
d_call: -
v_call: TRBV19

cdr3_aa: CASRLGEISNYGYTF
cdr3_nt: TGTGCCAGCAGACTAGGGGAAATATCTAACTATGGCTACACCTTC
clone_size: few
j_call: TRBJ1-2
d_call: -
v_call: TRBV7-9

cdr3_aa: CASSSQGVGYTF
cdr3_nt: TGTGCCAGCAGTTCCCAGGGGGTTGGCTACACCTTC
clone_size: -
j_call: TRBJ1-2
d_call: TRBD1
v_call: TRBV12-3/TRBV12-4

cdr3_aa: CASSHNTGLNEQFF
cdr3_nt: TGTGCCAGCAGCCACAATACAGGGCTGAATGAGCAGTTCTTC
clone_size: -
j_call: TRBJ2-1
d_call: -
v_call: TRBV14

cdr3_aa: CASSQDRGTGVAYEQYF
cdr3_nt: TGCGCCAGCAGCCAAGATAGGGGGACAGGGGTTGCCTACGAGCAGTACTTC
clone_size: -
j_call: TRBJ2-7
d_call: TRBD1
v_call: TRBV4-3

cdr3_aa: CASWGLYGYTF
cdr3_nt: TGTGCCAGCTGGGGGCTGTACGGCTACACCTTC
clone_size: -
j_call: TRBJ1-2
d_call: -
v_call: TRBV6-5

cdr3_aa: CASSRQGGQPQHF
cdr3_nt: TGTGCCAGCAGCCGACAGGGTGGTCAGCCCCAGCATTTT
clone_size: -
j_call: TRBJ1-5
d_call: TRBD1
v_call: TRBV12-3/TRBV12-4

cdr3_aa: CASSHAYNPTNEKLFF
cdr3_nt: TGCGCCAGCAGCCATGCTTACAACCCAACTAATGAAAAACTGTTTTTT
clone_size: -
j_call: TRBJ1-4
d_call: -
v_call: TRBV4-1

cdr3_aa: CASSPAGRHTEAFF
cdr3_nt: TGTGCCAGCAGCCCAGCAGGGAGGCACACTGAAGCTTTCTTT
clone_size: -
j_call: TRBJ1-1
d_call: -
v_call: TRBV3-1/TRBV3-2

cdr3_aa: CASSQGDNRYEQYF
cdr3_nt: TGTGCCAGCAGCCAAGGGGACAACCGCTACGAGCAGTACTTC
clone_size: -
j_call: TRBJ2-7
d_call: -
v_call: TRBV4-2

cdr3_aa: CASSVGQGAREQYF
cdr3_nt: TGTGCCAGCAGCGTAGGACAGGGGGCCCGGGAGCAGTACTTC
clone_size: -
j_call: TRBJ2-7
d_call: TRBD1
v_call: TRBV9

cdr3_aa: CASSLGAGGNQPQHF
cdr3_nt: TGTGCCAGCAGCTTGGGGGCAGGCGGTAATCAGCCCCAGCATTTT
clone_size: -
j_call: TRBJ1-5
d_call: -
v_call: TRBV5-6

cdr3_aa: CASSLRTNEQFF
cdr3_nt: TGTGCCAGCAGCTTACGGACAAATGAGCAGTTCTTC
clone_size: -
j_call: TRBJ2-1
d_call: -
v_call: TRBV5-6